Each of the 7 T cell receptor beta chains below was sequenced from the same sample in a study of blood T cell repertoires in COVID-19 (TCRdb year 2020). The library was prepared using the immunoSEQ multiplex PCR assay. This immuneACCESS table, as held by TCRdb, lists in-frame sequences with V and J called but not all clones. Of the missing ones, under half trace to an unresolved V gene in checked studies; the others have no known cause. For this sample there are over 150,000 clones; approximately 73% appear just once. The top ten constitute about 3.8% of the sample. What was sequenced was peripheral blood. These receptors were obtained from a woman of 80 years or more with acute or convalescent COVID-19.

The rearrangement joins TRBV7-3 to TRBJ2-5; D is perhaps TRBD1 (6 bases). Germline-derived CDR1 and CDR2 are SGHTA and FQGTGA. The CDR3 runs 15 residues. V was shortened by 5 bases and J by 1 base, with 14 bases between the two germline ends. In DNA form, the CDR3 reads TGTGCCAGCAGCCTAGGACAGATAACCCAAGAGACCCAGTACTTC. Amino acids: CASSLGQITQETQYF.

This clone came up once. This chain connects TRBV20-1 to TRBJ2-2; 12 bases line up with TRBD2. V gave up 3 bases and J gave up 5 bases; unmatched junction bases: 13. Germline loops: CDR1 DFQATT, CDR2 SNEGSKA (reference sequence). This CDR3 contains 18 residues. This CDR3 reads CSASSASGGALWTGELFF. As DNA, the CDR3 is TGCAGTGCTAGTTCTGCTAGCGGGGGGGCTCTGTGGACCGGGGAGCTGTTTTTT.

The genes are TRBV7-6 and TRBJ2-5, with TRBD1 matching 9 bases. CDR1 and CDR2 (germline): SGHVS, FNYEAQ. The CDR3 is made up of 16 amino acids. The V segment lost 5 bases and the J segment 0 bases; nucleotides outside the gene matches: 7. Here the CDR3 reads CASSHRGQGDQETQYF. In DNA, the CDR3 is TGTGCCAGCAGCCACAGGGGACAGGGAGACCAAGAGACCCAGTACTTC.

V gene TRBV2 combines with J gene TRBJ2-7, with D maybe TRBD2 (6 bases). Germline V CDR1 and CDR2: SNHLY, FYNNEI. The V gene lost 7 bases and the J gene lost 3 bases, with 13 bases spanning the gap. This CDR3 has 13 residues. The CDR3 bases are TGTGCCAGCACCACGAGGAGGGACTACGAGCAGTACTTC. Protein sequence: CASTTRRDYEQYF.

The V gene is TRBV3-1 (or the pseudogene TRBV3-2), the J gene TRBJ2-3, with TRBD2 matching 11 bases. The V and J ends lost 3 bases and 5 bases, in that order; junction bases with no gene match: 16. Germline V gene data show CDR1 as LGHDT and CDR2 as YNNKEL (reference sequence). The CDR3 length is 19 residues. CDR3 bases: TGTGCCAGCAGCCAGGGGGCGGGACTAGCGGTTTACAACGGAGATACGCAGTATTTT. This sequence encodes CASSQGAGLAVYNGDTQYF.

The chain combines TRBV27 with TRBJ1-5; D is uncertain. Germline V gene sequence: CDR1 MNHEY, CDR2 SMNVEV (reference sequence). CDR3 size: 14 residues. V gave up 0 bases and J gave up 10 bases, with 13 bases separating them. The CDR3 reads CASSLSGSKTPQHF. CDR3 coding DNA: TGTGCCAGCAGTTTATCGGGCAGCAAAACACCCCAGCATTTT.

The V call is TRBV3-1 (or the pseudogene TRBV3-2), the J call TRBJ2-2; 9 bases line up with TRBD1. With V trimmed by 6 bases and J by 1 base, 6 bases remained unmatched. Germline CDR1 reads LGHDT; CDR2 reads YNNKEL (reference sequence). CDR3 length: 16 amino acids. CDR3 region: CASRRTGARNTGELFF. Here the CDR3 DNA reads TGTGCCAGCAGACGGACAGGGGCTAGGAACACCGGGGAGCTGTTTTTT.